This T cell receptor beta chain was sequenced for a study of T cell changes during pregnancy in multiple sclerosis. V shed 3 bases and J shed 8 bases, with 8 bases lying between them. The V gene's germline CDR1 is SGHTA and CDR2 FQGNSA. This CDR3 is built from 13 residues. Assay: immunoSEQ multiplex PCR; the TCRdb copy retains only in-frame clones and omits some. The profile shows 60,000 or so clones, 75% to 95% of them singletons. Sequencing used peripheral blood, obtained before pregnancy. The sequence derives from a female donor with multiple sclerosis, enrolled in a pregnancy study. The chain joins TRBV7-2 to TRBJ1-6; D is ambiguous. DNA for the CDR3: TGTGCCAGCAGCTTCGGGCGGGATTCACCCCTCCACTTT. This codes for CASSFGRDSPLHF.